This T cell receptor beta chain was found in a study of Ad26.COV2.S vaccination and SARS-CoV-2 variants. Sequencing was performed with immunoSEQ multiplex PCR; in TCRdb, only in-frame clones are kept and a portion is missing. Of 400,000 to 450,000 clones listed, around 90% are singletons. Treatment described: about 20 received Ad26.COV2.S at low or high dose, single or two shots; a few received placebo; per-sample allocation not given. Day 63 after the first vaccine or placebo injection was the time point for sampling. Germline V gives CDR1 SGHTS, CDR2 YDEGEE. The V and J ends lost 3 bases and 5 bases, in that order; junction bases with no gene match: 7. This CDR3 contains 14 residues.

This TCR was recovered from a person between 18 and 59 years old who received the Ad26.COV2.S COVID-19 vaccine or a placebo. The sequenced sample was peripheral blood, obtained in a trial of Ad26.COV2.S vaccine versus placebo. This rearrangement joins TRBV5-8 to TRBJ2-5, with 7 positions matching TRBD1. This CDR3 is CASSYRQGWETQYF. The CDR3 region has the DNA TGTGCCAGCAGCTACCGACAGGGTTGGGAGACCCAGTACTTC.